This T cell receptor beta chain was documented in a study of vaccination and CD4 T cells after COVID-19 (dated by TCRdb to 2021 to 2024). About the investigation overall: Convalescent patients had a positive SARS-CoV-2 result on nasal swab PCR, and of these patients, 8 or 9 had mild disease and one had severe disease. Control cultures used a CEFX viral epitope pool as positive control, an HIV-1 Nef peptide pool as negative control, or no peptide. Post-COVID blood samples were collected from convalescent patients a median of roughly 100 days after diagnosis, with a range of about 35 to 161 days. The convalescent cohort comprised six males and four females, including two Hispanic individuals, seven Caucasians, two Asians and one multiracial person. Participants received two doses of either the Pfizer-BioNTech BNT162b2 vaccine (n=8) or the Moderna mRNA-1273 vaccine (n=2). For stimulating the cultures, overlapping spike peptide pools were used, derived from SARS-CoV-2 as well as from the common cold coronaviruses HCoV-NL63, HCoV-OC43 and HCoV-229E. In 10 COVID-19 convalescent patients and several infection-naive healthy vaccine recipients, researchers compared the spike-specific CD4+ TCR repertoire from before mRNA vaccination with the repertoire from after. The time from the second vaccine dose to post-vaccine blood sampling had a median of approximately 72 days and ranged from about 14 to 241 days.

The CDR3 measures 13 amino acids from cysteine to phenylalanine. The kept DNA is CDR3 alone, 39 bases in frame from the first base. Relative to germline, V is 8 bases shorter and J is 5 bases shorter, with 15 bases between their ends. Per the germline V gene, MNHNS is the CDR1 and SASEGT is the CDR2. Notes on this clonotype: It has no known antigen specificity. There are no base qualities to consult, and no much larger clone falls within one base.

The treatment or condition label, read with the paper, signifies: approximately 10-day PBMC culture with coronavirus spike peptide pools or control peptides (ViraFEST assay). The ViraFEST assay was used in the study, in which antigen-specific T cells were expanded with peptide pools and expanded clonotypes were subsequently identified by TCR sequencing. The convalescent patients' positive SARS-CoV-2 PCR tests fell between March and December 2020, which was before the Alpha, Beta and Delta variants emerged in the United States. Some 2 million PBMCs per well were cultured in IMDM with approximately 5% human AB serum and 8 to 10 IU/ml IL-2, plus 10 ug/ml peptide pools. Half of the culture medium was replaced with fresh IL-2-containing medium on days 3 and 7. Once the cells had been in culture for around ten days, the EasySep CD4+ T cell isolation kit was used to isolate CD4+ T cells by negative selection. PBMCs were separated from whole blood using Ficoll-Paque Plus gradient centrifugation and then either used fresh or cryopreserved at -140C. Triplicate wells were generally used for each culture condition.

Library prep was done by PCR. DNA from cultured CD4+ T cells underwent TCR sequencing with the Oncomine TCR Beta short-read assay at the Johns Hopkins FTIC core. Genomic DNA was extracted from the cultured CD4+ T cells with the QIAamp micro DNA kit. Oncomine TCR Beta libraries from cultured CD4+ T cells were pooled using unique dual indexes and sequenced on an Illumina iSeq 100. Per the source publication's procedure: Non-productive sequences were removed, and CDR3s that did not start with C, did not end with F or W, or were shorter than 7 amino acids were discarded. Antigen-specific clonotypes were identified with the MANAFEST web application by comparing peptide-stimulated wells with reference and other culture wells. To be called positive, a clone needed an FDR below 0.05, an odds ratio above 5, and a productive frequency above 0.1% in at least two of three replicate wells. A clonotype counted as cross-reactive if it showed significant expansion both in the SARS-CoV-2 spike wells and in at least one common cold coronavirus spike condition. Using R version 3.6.1, CDR3 homology was evaluated through Levenshtein distances (stringdist) along with unrooted phylogenetic trees (ape). TCRdb handled the public reads itself, with Q25 trimming in fastp and clone calling in MiXCR, and kept productive beta chains. Rows merge per CDR3 protein into single entries with the most common DNA and genes. These V and J calls rely on TCRdb rather than the paper's analysis. Recorded for this sample are approximately 20,000 distinct CDR3 sequences; around 70% of them occurred a single time. Roughly 8.7% of the sample is in the top ten clones.

What the work shows at the level of the full study, not this receptor alone: Nearly all vaccine-specific clones in convalescent patients (304 of 307) were mono-reactive for SARS-CoV-2 spike rather than cross-reactive with common cold coronaviruses. Relatively few convalescent patients were included in the study, and early timepoints after natural infection were not analyzed. Among convalescent patients, a median roughly 90% of the SARS-CoV-2-reactive clones seen after vaccination appeared only after vaccination, which suggests priming specific to the vaccine. The median number of SARS-CoV-2-reactive clonotypes rose from around 22 after infection to 38 after vaccination, but the change was not significant.

The sequenced material came from CD4+ T cells from blood, cultured in vitro. The chain couples TRBV6-1 to TRBJ2-5; the D match is possibly TRBD1 or TRBD2, with 6 bases aligned in each. The receptor was derived from a human donor who had recovered from COVID-19. The CDR3 protein is CASGVGGIETQYF. In nucleotide form, the sequence is TGTGCCAGCGGGGTAGGGGGGATCGAGACCCAGTACTTC.